Below, 27 T cell receptor beta chains from the same sample are listed, as sequenced in a study of OX40 agonist ivuxolimab in advanced cancers. Repertoires were generated with immunoSEQ multiplex PCR, while TCRdb's copy carries only in-frame clones and drops some. The data contain 75,000 to 95,000 clones, around 83% of them singletons. This specimen consisted of CD4+ or CD8+ T cells sorted from blood, obtained in a trial of the OX40 agonist ivuxolimab. These receptors were taken from an adult with an advanced solid tumor such as melanoma, head and neck, liver or kidney cancer.

The chain couples TRBV6-1 to TRBJ2-7; 7 bases fit TRBD1. In germline, CDR1 is MNHNS, CDR2 SASEGT. The CDR3 spans 11 residues. CDR3: CASSETTAGGV. The DNA of the CDR3 is TGTGCCAGCAGTGAAACTACGGCAGGGGGCGTC.

This clone appeared a single time. Here the CDR3 DNA reads TGTGCCAGCAGCGTAGAGAGACCCATCCAGTACGAGCAGTACGTC. Amino acids: CASSVERPIQYEQYV. The chain links TRBV9 to TRBJ2-7; D unresolved. V gave up 0 bases and J gave up 4 bases, with 14 bases separating them. Germline V gives CDR1 SGDLS, CDR2 YYNGEE. There are 15 residues in the CDR3.

This clone showed up just a few times. The chain carries TRBV10-3 and TRBJ1-1; weak D call: TRBD1 (5 bases). Trimming stripped 10 bases from V and 3 bases from J, with 12 bases between. The CDR3 loop spans 12 amino acids. The germline V gene encodes CDR1 ENHRY and CDR2 SYGVKD. CDR3 protein: CATLTEYTEAFF. The CDR3 bases are TGTGCCACCTTGACAGAGTACACTGAAGCTTTCTTT.

About this clone: The junction differs from germline at one of its ends, possibly a read error. Other DNA sequences in the same sample also yield this CDR3. The V gene is TRBV29-1, the J gene TRBJ1-4; 7 bases are shared with TRBD1. The CDR3 is 11 residues long. Germline CDR1 and CDR2: SQVTM and ANQGSEA. CDR3 residues: CSVQTGEKLFF. In DNA, the CDR3 is TGCAGCGTCCAAACAGGGGAAAAATTGTTTTTT.

The table lists this clone with a count of one. This chain links TRBV7-8 with TRBJ1-1; the D is unclear. With 4 bases removed from V and 3 bases from J, the gap between germline ends came to 12 bases. The length of the CDR3 is 14 residues. CDR1 and CDR2 (germline): SGHVS, FQNEAQ. CDR3 coding DNA: TGTGCCAGCAGCTATCTCGGGGTGGACACTGAAGCTTTCTTT. The encoded protein is CASSYLGVDTEAFF.

This chain joins TRBV2 and TRBJ2-1, with 7 bases identical to TRBD2. The V gene end was trimmed by 7 bases and the J gene end by 4 bases; junction bases not matched to a gene: 10. There are 15 residues in the CDR3. From germline, CDR1 is SNHLY and CDR2 FYNNEI. The DNA of the CDR3 is TGTGCCAGCACAGTTACTAGCGCCCGGTACAATGAGCAGTTCTTC. Translating it yields CASTVTSARYNEQFF.

V gene TRBV6-1 combines with J gene TRBJ2-2, with D possibly TRBD1 on 6 matching bases. Germline V gene data show CDR1 as MNHNS and CDR2 as SASEGT. This CDR3 comprises 14 residues. The ends were cut back, 6 bases at V and 2 bases at J, with 10 bases in the middle. The CDR3 reads CASRDSLNTGELFF. CDR3 DNA: TGTGCCAGCAGGGACAGCCTTAACACCGGGGAGCTGTTTTTT.

The chain joins TRBV6-1 to TRBJ2-2; no clear D gene. V dropped 11 bases and J dropped 0 bases, with 10 bases sitting between them. The CDR3 has 13 residues. CDR1 and CDR2 from the germline V gene are MNHNS and SASEGT. CDR3 sequence reads: CASYSANTGELFF. The CDR3 DNA is TGTGCCTCCTACTCAGCGAACACCGGGGAGCTGTTTTTT.

J is TRBJ2-5 and V is TRBV27, with D possibly being TRBD1 or TRBD2 (5 bases each). V was cut by 2 bases and J by 2 bases, with 15 bases left in between. There are 16 residues in the CDR3. Germline lookup yields CDR1 MNHEY and CDR2 SMNVEV (reference sequence). In nucleotides, the CDR3 is TGTGCCAGCAGTTTACGGGGCCGGGGTCAGCAAGAGACCCAGTACTTC. Translated, it gives CASSLRGRGQQETQYF.

The rearrangement links TRBV28 to TRBJ1-2; D uncertain. The CDR3 extends over 12 amino acids. CDR1 is MDHEN, CDR2 SYDVKM, per germline. V gave up 6 bases and J gave up 2 bases, with 7 bases separating them. CDR3 bases: TGTGCCAGCAGAGACCCGAACTATGGCTACACCTTC. Its translation is CASRDPNYGYTF.

The chain couples TRBV5-4 to TRBJ1-5; D possibly corresponds to TRBD1 (6 bases). Trimming pared 0 bases from V and 6 bases from J, leaving 10 bases between. Per germline, CDR1 SGHNT and CDR2 YYREEE (reference sequence). The CDR3 consists of 14 residues. This CDR3 is CASSLAGAGQPQHF. Here the CDR3 DNA reads TGTGCCAGCAGCTTGGCGGGGGCCGGTCAGCCCCAGCATTTT.

The gene calls are TRBV5-1 and TRBJ2-2; 8 bases agree with TRBD2. This CDR3 contains 18 residues. Germline lookup yields CDR1 SGHRS and CDR2 YFSETQ. V was pared by 0 bases and J by 4 bases, with 11 bases of the junction left unmatched. This chain's CDR3 is CASSLATGGPSSTGELFF. In DNA form, the CDR3 reads TGCGCCAGCAGCTTGGCCACGGGGGGGCCCAGTAGCACCGGGGAGCTGTTTTTT.

The chain carries TRBV7-8 and TRBJ1-3; D is undetermined. The germline V gene encodes CDR1 SGHVS and CDR2 FQNEAQ. This CDR3 contains 14 residues. V lost 5 bases to trimming and J lost 3 bases, with 11 bases between them. CDR3 DNA sequence: TGTGCCAGCAGCCCCCAAGCCAGTGGAAACACCATATATTTT. Encoded protein: CASSPQASGNTIYF.

For the CDR3, the DNA is TGTGCCAGCAGTTTTGGAGTGTTAGGCAAACGCGGCTATGGCTACACCTTC. Its protein is CASSFGVLGKRGYGYTF. This sequence joins TRBV27 and TRBJ1-2; no clear D. From germline, CDR1 is MNHEY and CDR2 SMNVEV (reference sequence). Trimming took off 3 bases at V and 4 bases at J, with 21 bases between the two ends. The CDR3 runs 17 residues.

The chain couples TRBV2 to TRBJ1-1; possibly TRBD1 for D (5 bases). There are 11 residues in the CDR3. The V end was cut by 6 bases, the J end by 11 bases, with 13 bases between. From germline, CDR1 is SNHLY and CDR2 FYNNEI. The CDR3 loop is CASRVYGDAFF. The CDR3 DNA is TGTGCCAGCAGAGTTTACGGGGACGCTTTCTTT.

The rearrangement joins TRBV18 to TRBJ2-2, with D tentatively TRBD1 or TRBD2 (6 bases each). CDR1 and CDR2 (germline): KGHSH, LQKENI. This CDR3 has 16 residues. The V gene lost 3 bases and the J gene lost 2 bases, with 13 bases spanning the gap. The CDR3: CASSPGGQINTGELFF. In DNA form, the CDR3 reads TGTGCCAGCTCACCGGGGGGACAAATAAACACCGGGGAGCTGTTTTTT.

This clone has more than one count but fewer than ten. In DNA form, the CDR3 reads TGTGCCAGCAGCTTCAGAGGATACGAGCAGTACGTC. This sequence encodes CASSFRGYEQYV. This chain uses TRBV7-6 with TRBJ2-7; D gene uncertain. Looked up from germline, CDR1 is SGHVS and CDR2 is FNYEAQ. V was shortened by 3 bases and J by 4 bases, with 7 bases between the two germline ends. This CDR3 has 12 amino acids.

This chain joins TRBV10-3 and TRBJ2-5; no definite D call. Germline CDR1 and CDR2: ENHRY and SYGVKD. Trimming cost V 3 bases and J 3 bases, with 11 bases left between them. The CDR3 has 14 residues. CDR3 sequence reads: CAISDVLGKETQYF. As DNA, the CDR3 is TGTGCCATCAGTGATGTTCTGGGAAAAGAGACCCAGTACTTC.

The rearrangement links TRBV10-3 to TRBJ2-2, with D perhaps TRBD2 (6 bases). V was pared by 3 bases and J by 0 bases, with 8 bases between. Germline V gene sequence: CDR1 ENHRY, CDR2 SYGVKD. This CDR3 has 15 residues. CDR3 DNA sequence: TGTGCCATCAGTGAAGGCGGGACGAACACCGGGGAGCTGTTTTTT. This sequence encodes CAISEGGTNTGELFF.

The chain carries TRBV29-1 and TRBJ1-2, with 7 nucleotides matching TRBD1. Germline trimming cut 7 bases from V and 4 bases from J; bases unmatched to any gene: 9. CDR1 and CDR2 (germline): SQVTM, ANQGSEA. The CDR3 loop spans 13 amino acids. CDR3 amino acids: CSADREGGYGYTF. The CDR3 DNA follows: TGCAGCGCCGACAGGGAGGGGGGCTATGGCTACACCTTC.

This clone was recorded only once. The gene calls are TRBV11-3 and TRBJ2-2; 10 bases line up with TRBD1. Germline CDR1 reads SGHNT; CDR2 reads YENEEA. After removal of 4 bases from V and 1 base from J, the junction contained 3 bases not matched to a gene. This CDR3 has 16 amino acids. CDR3: CASSWGQGLNTGELFF. The CDR3 DNA reads TGTGCCAGCAGCTGGGGACAGGGGTTGAACACCGGGGAGCTGTTTTTT. Full variable domain (outside the CDR3, taken from reference TRBV11-3 and TRBJ2-2): EAGVVQSPRYKIIEKKQPVAFWCNPISGHNTLYWYLQNLGQGPELLIRYENEEAVDDSQLPKDRFSAERLKGVDSTLKIQPAELGDSAVYLCASSWGQGLNTGELFFGEGSRLTVL.

This clone came up once. As DNA, the CDR3 is TGCGCCAGCAGCTTGGCTGGCAGCCACCCAGATACGCAGTATTTT. This codes for CASSLAGSHPDTQYF. This sequence joins TRBV5-1 and TRBJ2-3, with D unresolved. Trimming left V 0 bases short and J 4 bases short, with 12 bases between. This CDR3 is 15 amino acids long. CDR1 SGHRS and CDR2 YFSETQ come from the germline V gene.

The CDR3 spells CASSLGRLGQRGNTIYF. The CDR3 DNA is TGTGCCAGCAGCTTAGGGCGGTTGGGGCAGAGGGGAAACACCATATATTTT. This chain links TRBV7-6 with TRBJ1-3; D might be TRBD1 (5 bases). Per the germline V gene, CDR1 is SGHVS and CDR2 is FNYEAQ. Trimming stripped 1 base from V and 4 bases from J, with 17 bases between. The CDR3 runs to 17 residues.

This chain connects TRBV9 to TRBJ2-3, with D hard to call. The germline CDR1 and CDR2 sequences are SGDLS and YYNGEE. This CDR3 has 13 amino acids. The V end was cut by 1 base, the J end by 3 bases, with 6 bases between. The CDR3 DNA reads TGTGCCAGCAGCGTAAGTCTGACAGATACGCAGTATTTT. It codes for CASSVSLTDTQYF.

As for this clone: As the CDR3 is not closed by the conserved phenylalanine or tryptophan, this likely results from a read error. The DNA is omitted, as the CDR3 cannot be located on it reliably, and the CDR3 follows TCRdb's listing. This chain uses TRBV21-1 with TRBJ2-7; the table gives TRBD2 as D, unverified against the DNA. TRBV21-1 is a listed pseudogene. The CDR3 region is 12 residues in length, termini included. The CDR3 is CASSNRPGTTEG.

The rearrangement joins TRBV5-1 to TRBJ1-6; D not resolved. Trimming removed 1 base at V and 9 bases at J, with 20 bases between. Germline V CDR1 and CDR2: SGHRS, YFSETQ. CDR3 length equals 17 residues. CDR3 in DNA: TGCGCCAGCAGCTTGCTTCCCGGACCCCAATTGAGTTCACCCCTCCACTTT. This gives the protein CASSLLPGPQLSSPLHF.

This clone was seen a handful of times. The V and J genes are TRBV9 and TRBJ2-5; D possibly corresponds to TRBD1 (5 bases). The CDR3 is 15 residues long. Germline CDR1 and CDR2: SGDLS and YYNGEE. Trimming cost V 0 bases and J 4 bases, with 13 bases left between them. CDR3 loop: CASSVATRQGETQYF. The DNA of the CDR3 is TGTGCCAGCAGCGTAGCTACTCGGCAGGGAGAGACCCAGTACTTC.